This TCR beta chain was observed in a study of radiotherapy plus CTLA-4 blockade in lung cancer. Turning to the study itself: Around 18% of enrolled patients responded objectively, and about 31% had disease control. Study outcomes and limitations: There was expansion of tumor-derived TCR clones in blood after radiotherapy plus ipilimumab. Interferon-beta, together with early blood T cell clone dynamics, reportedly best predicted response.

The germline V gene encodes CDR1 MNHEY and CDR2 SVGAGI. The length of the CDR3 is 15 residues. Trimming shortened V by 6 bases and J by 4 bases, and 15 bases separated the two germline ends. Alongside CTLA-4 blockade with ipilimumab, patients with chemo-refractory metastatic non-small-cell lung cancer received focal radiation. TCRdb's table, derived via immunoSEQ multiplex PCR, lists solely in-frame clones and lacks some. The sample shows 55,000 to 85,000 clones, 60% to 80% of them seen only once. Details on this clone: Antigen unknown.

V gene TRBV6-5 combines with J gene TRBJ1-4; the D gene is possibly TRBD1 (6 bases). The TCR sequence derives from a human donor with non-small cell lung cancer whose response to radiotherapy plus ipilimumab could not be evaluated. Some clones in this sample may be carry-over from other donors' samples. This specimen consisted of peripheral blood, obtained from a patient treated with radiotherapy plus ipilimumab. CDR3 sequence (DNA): TGTGCCAGCAGCCGTGGGACAAGCGTTAATGAAAAACTGTTTTTT. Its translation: CASSRGTSVNEKLFF.